Shown below are 26 T cell receptor beta chains from a single sample sequenced in a study of tumor and adjacent non-tumor tissue in lung cancer. RNA was extracted from bulk tissue without any cell sorting. More than 3 cm separated this lung sample from the edge of the tumor. A modified ARM-PCR protocol with three rounds of nested PCR amplified TCRbeta. TCRdb re-analysed the multiplex PCR reads in MiXCR, keeping a single row per CDR3 protein. The sample carries tens of thousands of distinct CDR3 sequences, 76% recorded once. Sequenced sample: distant non-tumor lung tissue. These receptors were taken from a man aged 65 to 85 with non-small cell lung cancer.

With respect to this clonotype: A much larger clonotype is one base distant, so this may be a read error. This chain joins TRBV28 and TRBJ2-5; D unresolved. Per the germline V gene, CDR1 is MDHEN and CDR2 is SYDVKM. This CDR3 has 17 amino acids. CDR3 nucleotide sequence: TGTGCCAGCAGTGGTGGGGTCCGGGCCAGCGATAAAGAGACCCATTACTTC. Its translation: CASSGGVRASDKETHYF.

As concerns this clonotype: A much larger clonotype is one base distant, so this may be a read error. The chain combines TRBV4-1 with TRBJ2-3; unclear D gene. Germline V CDR1 and CDR2: MGHRA, YSYEKL. The CDR3 is made up of 13 amino acids. In nucleotides, the CDR3 is TGCGCCAGCAGCCAACAGACCCCAGATACGGAGTATTTT. Its protein is CASSQQTPDTEYF.

This clonotype was seen many times. The gene calls are TRBV6-1 and TRBJ1-1, with 7 bases matching TRBD1. V gave up 8 bases and J gave up 4 bases; unmatched junction bases: 13. CDR1 is MNHNS and CDR2 is SASEGT in the germline V gene. This CDR3 is 15 amino acids long. The CDR3: CASSLQGKGSTEAFF. The CDR3, as DNA: TGTGCCAGCTCCTTACAGGGGAAGGGTTCCACTGAAGCTTTCTTT.

At least ten counts were recorded for this clonotype. J is TRBJ2-3 and V is TRBV6-1; 7 positions match TRBD1. Per germline, CDR1 MNHNS and CDR2 SASEGT. Losses at the gene ends were 6 bases for V and 1 base for J; bases not matched to a gene: 4. The CDR3 is made up of 14 amino acids. In nucleotides, the CDR3 is TGTGCCAGCAGCGACAGGGTCGGCACAGATACGCAGTATTTT. It is translated as CASSDRVGTDTQYF.

The J gene is TRBJ1-2, the V gene TRBV29-1; D uncertain. The CDR3 has 16 residues. CDR1 and CDR2 from the germline V gene are SQVTM and ANQGSEA. V was shortened by 6 bases and J by 6 bases, with 26 bases between the two germline ends. In DNA form, the CDR3 reads TGCAGCGTAGTCCACTATCAACCCTCGGGAGAAGATGGCTACACCTTC. This translates into CSVVHYQPSGEDGYTF. The entire variable domain, with the rest obtained from reference TRBV29-1 and TRBJ1-2, is as follows: SAVISQKPSRDICQRGTSLTIQCQVDSQVTMMFWYRQQPGQSLTLIATANQGSEATYESGFVIDKFPISRPNLTFSTLTVSNMSPEDSSIYLCSVVHYQPSGEDGYTFGSGTRLTVV.

Concerning this clonotype itself: Possible read error: a much larger clone is one base away. The V call is TRBV30, the J call TRBJ2-2; D tentatively reads TRBD1 or TRBD2 (5 bases each). CDR3 length: 13 residues. Looked up from germline, CDR1 is GTSNPN and CDR2 is SVGIG (reference sequence). The CDR3 reads CGRGTSNTGELFF. DNA for the CDR3: TGTGGCCGAGGGACGTCGAACACCGGGGAGCTGTTTTTT. Full variable domain (outside the CDR3, taken from reference TRBV30 and TRBJ2-2): SQTIHQWPATLVQPVGSPLSLECTVEGTSNPNLYWYRQAAGRGLQLLFYSVGIGQISSEVPQNLSASRPQDRQFILSSKKLLLSDSGFYLCGRGTSNTGELFFGEGSRLTVL.

In regard to this clonotype: A junction boundary mismatches the germline segment, possibly from a read error. The CDR3 loop reads CASSPLKLEEEYF. CDR3 coding DNA: TGTGCCAGCAGCCCACTAAAACTAGAGGAGGAGTATTTC. V usage is TRBV13 and J usage is TRBJ2-7; D might be TRBD2 (5 bases). The CDR3 has 13 residues. The germline V gene has CDR1 PRHDT and CDR2 FYEKMQ (reference sequence).

This clonotype appeared many times. The CDR3 sequence: CASSHLRQDGNSPLHF. The CDR3 nucleotides are TGCGCCAGCAGCCATCTTCGACAGGACGGCAATTCACCCCTCCACTTT. The V call is TRBV4-1, the J call TRBJ1-6, with D possibly TRBD1 on 6 matching bases. With 3 bases removed from V and 7 bases from J, the gap between germline ends came to 16 bases. CDR1 and CDR2 (germline): MGHRA, YSYEKL. This CDR3 region has 16 residues.

This clonotype has just a few counts. The conserved closing phenylalanine or tryptophan is absent in this CDR3, likely reflecting a read error. The genes are TRBV11-2 and TRBJ2-5; unclear D gene. V shed 5 bases and J shed 2 bases, with 15 bases lying between them. The CDR3 has 15 residues. The V gene's germline CDR1 is SGHAT and CDR2 FQNNGV. As DNA, the CDR3 is TGTGCCAGCAGCCCTGGTACAGTTGGGCAAGAGACCCAGTACCTC. Its protein product is CASSPGTVGQETQYL.

This clonotype is a singleton in its sample. The CDR3 sequence is CAKSRRAGTGGGYTF. DNA of the CDR3: TGTGCCAAGAGCCGCCGGGCAGGGACAGGTGGTGGCTACACCTTC. This chain connects TRBV6-6 to TRBJ1-2; 8 positions match TRBD1. V lost 10 bases to trimming and J lost 7 bases; unmatched junction nucleotides: 17. Germline V gene lookup returns CDR1 MNHNY and CDR2 SVGAGI (reference sequence). CDR3 length: 15 residues.

As concerns this clonotype: Since the CDR3 does not end with the conserved phenylalanine or tryptophan, this likely comes from a read error. Because the CDR3's place on the DNA is in doubt, the DNA is left out and the CDR3 is given as listed by TCRdb. This chain joins TRBV4-1 and TRBJ1-5. CDR1 is MGHRA and CDR2 is YSYEKL in the germline V gene. The CDR3 is 16 residues long, counting both termini. The CDR3 region is CASSQEPTYSNLPQHL.

Turning to this clonotype: The junction departs from the called germline gene at one end, perhaps through a read error. This chain joins TRBV12-3 or TRBV12-4 and TRBJ2-5; 9 nucleotides match TRBD2. The CDR3 is made up of 15 amino acids. The CDR3 is CVSSGLAGIVETQYF. The CDR3 nucleotides are TGTGTCAGCAGCGGGCTAGCGGGAATTGTGGAGACCCAGTACTTC.

For this clonotype: One base away lies a much larger clone, so this may be a sequencing read error. The chain carries TRBV28 and TRBJ2-5, with no clear D. The germline CDR1 and CDR2 sequences are MDHEN and SYDVKM. Trimming took off 5 bases at V and 4 bases at J, with 14 bases between the two ends. CDR3 length: 14 amino acids. DNA for the CDR3: TGTGCCAGCAGTCAGACAAGGAATGTAGAGACCCAGTACTTC. Amino acid sequence: CASSQTRNVETQYF.

The chain carries TRBV4-3 and TRBJ2-7; either TRBD1 or TRBD2 may supply D (5 bases each). This CDR3 comprises 14 residues. Between the trimmed V and J ends, which lost 4 bases and 3 bases, there was a span of 13 bases. Germline lookup yields CDR1 LGHNA and CDR2 YSLEER. CDR3: CASSRGTGHYEQYF. The DNA for the CDR3 is TGCGCCAGCAGCCGAGGGACGGGGCACTACGAGCAGTACTTC.

As for this clonotype: Being one base from a much bigger clone, this may be a read error. The V and J genes are TRBV10-1 and TRBJ2-7; a weak D match, TRBD2 (6 bases). CDR3 size: 12 residues. CDR1 WNHNN and CDR2 SYGVQD come from the germline V gene (reference sequence). V gave up 2 bases and J gave up 7 bases, with 9 bases separating them. CDR3 sequence: CASSEGGKEQYF. The CDR3 region has the DNA TGCGCCAGCAGTGAGGGCGGGAAGGAGCAGTACTTC.

V is TRBV11-2 and J is TRBJ2-7; 7 bases agree with TRBD1. V lost 5 bases and J lost 3; bases outside the gene matches: 7. The germline gives CDR1 SGHAT, CDR2 FQNNGV. The CDR3 has 14 amino acids. The DNA of the CDR3 is TGTGCCAGCAGCGCGGACAGGATAAGCTACGAGCAGTACTTC. Translated: CASSADRISYEQYF.

This clonotype occurred a few times. This chain links TRBV21-1 with TRBJ1-4; the DNA was not compared with TRBD1, the D call given in the table. TRBV21-1 is a recognized pseudogene. This CDR3 has 14 residues. The CDR3 nucleotides are TGTGCCAGCAGCAACGACAGCCGGTATGAAAAACTGTTTTTT. Translation gives CASSNDSRYEKLFF.

This chain connects TRBV12-3 or TRBV12-4 to TRBJ1-4, with D uncertain. The V end lost 6 bases, the J end lost 3 bases, and 23 bases lay between the germline ends. The CDR3 length is 18 residues. CDR3 residues: CASRSGPPGWMANEKLFF. The CDR3 nucleotides are TGTGCCAGCAGATCCGGGCCACCGGGTTGGATGGCTAATGAAAAACTGTTTTTT.

With regard to this clonotype: The junction shows a germline mismatch at one end, possibly a read error. The rearrangement joins TRBV20-1 to TRBJ1-2, with TRBD1 identical over 10 bases. CDR1 and CDR2 from the germline V gene are DFQATT and SNEGSKA (reference sequence). The CDR3 contains 13 residues. For the CDR3, the DNA is TGCAGTGATAAGACAGGGGGCAGTTCTGGATACATCTTC. The encoded protein is CSDKTGGSSGYIF.

V and J are TRBV29-1 and TRBJ2-7; no reliable D call. The CDR3 contains 14 residues. V lost 5 bases to trimming and J lost 0 bases, with 14 bases between them. The V gene's germline CDR1 is SQVTM and CDR2 ANQGSEA. CDR3 nucleotides: TGCAGCGTTAGGCGTCAGCGCGGCTCCTACGAGCAGTACTTC. Translating gives CSVRRQRGSYEQYF.

This clonotype showed up just once. The V call is TRBV7-3, the J call TRBJ2-2, with a weak D call TRBD1 (5 bases). CDR3 length: 15 residues. Trimming cost V 2 bases and J 0 bases, with 7 bases left between them. The germline gives CDR1 SGHTA, CDR2 FQGTGA. CDR3 in DNA: TGTGCCAGCAGCTTAGGGGCTCCGAACACCGGGGAGCTGTTTTTT. This gives the protein CASSLGAPNTGELFF.

J is TRBJ1-2 and V is TRBV12-3 or TRBV12-4; D unclear. This CDR3 comprises 14 residues. Between the trimmed V and J ends, which lost 7 bases and 2 bases, there was a span of 14 bases. CDR3 DNA: TGTGCCAGCATGCCGGGAGAGGTGAACTATGGCTACACCTTC. This encodes CASMPGEVNYGYTF.

As concerns this clonotype: Relative to the germline gene, one junction end is altered; a read error may explain this. The chain carries TRBV11-2 and TRBJ1-1; D might be TRBD1 (5 bases). CDR3 length equals 15 residues. Germline CDR1 and CDR2: SGHAT and FQNNGV. CDR3 sequence (DNA): TGTGTTAGCAGCCCCCCCAACGTTGGGGGTACTGAGGCTTTCTTT. Its translation is CVSSPPNVGGTEAFF. The full variable domain, completed using reference TRBV11-2 and TRBJ1-1, is EAGVAQSPRYKIIEKRQSVAFWCNPISGHATLYWYQQILGQGPKLLIQFQNNGVVDDSQLPKDRFSAERLKGVDSTLKIQPAKLEDSAVYLCVSSPPNVGGTEAFFGQGTRLTVV.

V usage is TRBV12-3 or TRBV12-4 and J usage is TRBJ2-7; possibly TRBD1 for D (6 bases). This CDR3 is 12 amino acids long. Trimming shortened V by 6 bases and J by 8 bases, and 14 bases separated the two germline ends. The CDR3 spells CASRRGQYKQYF. The CDR3 nucleotides are TGTGCCAGCAGGCGAGGACAGTACAAGCAGTACTTC.

Comments on this clonotype: Germline and junction disagree at one end, which may indicate a read error. The rearrangement joins TRBV29-1 to TRBJ1-2, with no clear D. Germline V CDR1 and CDR2: SQVTM, ANQGSEA. The CDR3 length is 16 residues. CDR3 sequence reads: CSVVPYQSSGEDGHTF. The CDR3 DNA sequence: TGCAGTGTTGTTCCTTATCAATCCTCGGGAGAAGACGGCCACACCTTC.

For this clonotype: The germline gene is not matched at one end of the junction; a read error may be the cause. This chain uses TRBV11-2 with TRBJ2-7; D may be TRBD2 (7 bases). Germline CDR1 and CDR2: SGHAT and FQNNGV. The CDR3 contains 15 residues. CDR3 region: CATSLDRGAPYEHYF. The CDR3 DNA is TGTGCCACCAGCTTAGATCGGGGGGCCCCCTACGAGCATTACTTC. The variable domain in full, completed from reference TRBV11-2 and TRBJ2-7, reads EAGVAQSPRYKIIEKRQSVAFWCNPISGHATLYWYQQILGQGPKLLIQFQNNGVVDDSQLPKDRFSAERLKGVDSTLKIQPAKLEDSAVYLCATSLDRGAPYEHYFGPGTRLTVT.